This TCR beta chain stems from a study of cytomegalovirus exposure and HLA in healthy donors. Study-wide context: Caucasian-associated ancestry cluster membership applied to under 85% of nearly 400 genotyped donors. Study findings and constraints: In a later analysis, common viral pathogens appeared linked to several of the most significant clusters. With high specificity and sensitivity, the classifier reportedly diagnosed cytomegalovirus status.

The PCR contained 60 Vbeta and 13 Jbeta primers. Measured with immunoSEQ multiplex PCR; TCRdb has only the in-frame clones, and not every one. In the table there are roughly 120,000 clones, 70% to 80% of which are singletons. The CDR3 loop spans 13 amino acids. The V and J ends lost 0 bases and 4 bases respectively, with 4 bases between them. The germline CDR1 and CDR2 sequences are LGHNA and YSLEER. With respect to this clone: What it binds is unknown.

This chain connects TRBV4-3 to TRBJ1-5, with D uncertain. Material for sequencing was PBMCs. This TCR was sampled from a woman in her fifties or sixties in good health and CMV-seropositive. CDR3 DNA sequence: TGCGCCAGCAGCCAAGAACAAAATCAGCCCCAGCATTTT. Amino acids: CASSQEQNQPQHF.